This T cell receptor (beta chain) was found in a study of CD8 T cells in Susac syndrome. Germline assignment: CDR1 LNHDA and CDR2 SQIVND (reference sequence). Between the trimmed V and J ends, which lost 6 bases and 0 bases, there was a span of 15 bases. The CDR3 spans 16 residues. With random hexamers, reverse transcription was performed on roughly 0.5 to 1 ug of RNA. A multiplex approach, immunoSEQ multiplex PCR, amplified TCR beta CDR3 across 54 Vbeta and 13 Jbeta. Each CDR3 protein gets one entry after TCRdb re-called the immunoSEQ multiplex PCR reads with MiXCR. This table has more than 150,000 distinct CDR3 sequences, roughly nine tenths appearing once. The study, taken as a whole, reports: An acknowledgment was made by the study that its TCR sequencing and HLA analysis involved relatively few individuals.

Details on this clonotype: Its antigen remains unidentified.

Sequencing was carried out using CD4+ T cells from PBMCs. This receptor was identified in a human donor in good health. The genes are TRBV19 and TRBJ1-5; a weak D match, TRBD1 (5 bases). The CDR3 nucleotides read TGTGCCAGTAGATTCCGGGACCGGAATAGCAATCAGCCCCAGCATTTT. This encodes CASRFRDRNSNQPQHF.